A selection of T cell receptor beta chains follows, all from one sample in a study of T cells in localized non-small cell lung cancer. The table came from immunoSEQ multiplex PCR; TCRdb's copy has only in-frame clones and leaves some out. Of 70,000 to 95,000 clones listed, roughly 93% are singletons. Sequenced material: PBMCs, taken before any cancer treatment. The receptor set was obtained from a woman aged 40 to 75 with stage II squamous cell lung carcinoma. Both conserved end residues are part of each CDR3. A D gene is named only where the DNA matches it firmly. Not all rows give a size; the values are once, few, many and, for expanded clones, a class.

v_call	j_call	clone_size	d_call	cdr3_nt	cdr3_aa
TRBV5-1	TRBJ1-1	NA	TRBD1	TGCGCCAGCAGCCTCTCGGGACAGATGAACACTGAAGCTTTCTTT	CASSLSGQMNTEAFF
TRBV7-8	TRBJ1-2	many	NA	TGTGCCAGCAGCTTAGCGGGGGAATATGGCTACACCTTC	CASSLAGEYGYTF
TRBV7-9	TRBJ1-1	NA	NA	TGTGCCAGCAGCTTAAGCCTCTTGGACATCACTGAAGCTTTCTTT	CASSLSLLDITEAFF
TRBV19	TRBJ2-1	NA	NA	TGTGCCAGTAGTAGGGCAGCTTTAACGGATGAGCAGTTCTTC	CASSRAALTDEQFF
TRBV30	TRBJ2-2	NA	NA	TGTGCCTGGAGTGTACGTCCAGGGTCCGGGGAGCTGTTTTTT	CAWSVRPGSGELFF
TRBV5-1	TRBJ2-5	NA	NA	TGCGCCAGCAGCCGGGACCTATCCTCCCAAGAGACCCAGTACTTC	CASSRDLSSQETQYF
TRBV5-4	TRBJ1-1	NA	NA	TGTGCCAGCAGCTTGGCCGGGCTTATGAACACTGAAGCTTTCTTT	CASSLAGLMNTEAFF
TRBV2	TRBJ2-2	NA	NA	TGTGCCAGCAGTGTTGATAACACCGGGGAGCTGTTTTTT	CASSVDNTGELFF
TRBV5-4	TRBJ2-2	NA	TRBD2	TGTGCCAGCAGCCGCGAGGCGGGGGGCAACACCGGGGAGCTGTTTTTT	CASSREAGGNTGELFF
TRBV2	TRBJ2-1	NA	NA	TGTGCCAGCAGTGATTGGGATCCTCGGGGCTTCTACAATGAGCAGTTCTTC	CASSDWDPRGFYNEQFF